The clone carrying this T cell receptor beta chain has only one observation. No antigen is known for it. This sample was taken from a study of vaccination effects on CD4 cells after COVID-19. Data came from immunoSEQ multiplex PCR; TCRdb stores just in-frame clones and leaves some out. The sample shows under 30,000 clones, 74% of them seen only once. Antigen-specific CD4+ T cells were expanded (with viral peptide pools) by the ViraFEST assay ahead of sequencing. Researchers isolated CD4+ T cells once about eleven days of culture had elapsed. All participants had two doses of either the BNT162b2 or mRNA-1273 vaccine. CDR3 length: 16 amino acids. Germline CDR1 MNHEY, CDR2 SVGEGT. The V end was cut by 2 bases, the J end by 1 base, with 14 bases between.

V gene TRBV6-2 or TRBV6-3 combines with J gene TRBJ1-1; no clear D gene. The sequencing used CD4+ T cells from PBMCs cultured with HCoV-OC43 spike peptides, collected after COVID-19 vaccination. The subset: HCoV-OC43 spike overlapping peptide pool stimulation. The clonotype comes from a human donor who received a COVID-19 vaccine. The CDR3 sequence: CASSYGLGRRNTEAFF. CDR3 nucleotide sequence: TGTGCCAGCAGTTACGGACTAGGGCGACGGAACACTGAAGCTTTCTTT.